The 7 T cell receptor beta chains reported below all come from one sample, sequenced in a study of blood T cell repertoires in COVID-19. Clones were sequenced by immunoSEQ multiplex PCR, and TCRdb holds only the in-frame ones, with some missing. The data contain around 130,000 clones, about 89% of them singletons. Input material: peripheral blood. These TCRs come from an older woman with acute or convalescent COVID-19.

The V call is TRBV28, the J call TRBJ1-6; the D gene is possibly TRBD1 (6 bases). Germline V gene data show CDR1 as MDHEN and CDR2 as SYDVKM. This CDR3 has 16 residues. Trimming cost V 3 bases and J 9 bases, with 18 bases left between them. This CDR3 reads CASSFLLRGTGSPLHF. The CDR3 DNA sequence: TGTGCCAGCAGTTTTCTCCTTAGGGGGACCGGTTCACCCCTCCACTTT.

The chain couples TRBV29-1 to TRBJ1-1; D is ambiguous. Trimming cost V 3 bases and J 1 base, with 3 bases left between them. The CDR3 extends over 11 amino acids. In germline, CDR1 is SQVTM, CDR2 ANQGSEA. CDR3 nucleotide sequence: TGCAGCGTTGACGGGAACACTGAAGCTTTCTTT. Translation: CSVDGNTEAFF.

CDR3 amino acids: CASTHPTGANTEAFF. The CDR3 bases are TGTGCCAGCACACACCCCACAGGGGCGAACACTGAAGCTTTCTTT. V gene TRBV28 combines with J gene TRBJ1-1, with 7 nucleotides matching TRBD1. Trimming at V came to 7 bases and at J to 1 base, leaving 9 bases not matched to a gene. This CDR3 region has 15 residues. CDR1 and CDR2 (germline): MDHEN, SYDVKM.

The rearrangement uses TRBV3-1 (or the pseudogene TRBV3-2) and TRBJ1-1, with D unclear. Germline assignment: CDR1 LGHDT and CDR2 YNNKEL (reference sequence). The CDR3 runs 13 residues. The ends were cut back, 5 bases at V and 2 bases at J, with 9 bases in the middle. This chain's CDR3 is CASSSYRNTEAFF. CDR3 DNA: TGTGCCAGCAGCTCCTACAGAAACACTGAAGCTTTCTTT.

Only one count was recorded for this clone. This chain joins TRBV5-4 and TRBJ2-1; possible D gene TRBD2, 6 bases. The V and J ends lost 5 bases and 0 bases respectively, with 12 bases between them. The CDR3 extends over 15 amino acids. Germline V gene data show CDR1 as SGHNT and CDR2 as YYREEE (reference sequence). Written as DNA, the CDR3 is TGTGCCAGCAGTACGACTAGGGGCTCCTACAATGAGCAGTTCTTC. It codes for CASSTTRGSYNEQFF.

This chain joins TRBV6-6 and TRBJ1-2; 10 bases align to TRBD1. This CDR3 has 15 residues. Trimming at V came to 7 bases and at J to 6 bases, leaving 11 bases not matched to a gene. Looked up from germline, CDR1 is MNHNY and CDR2 is SVGAGI (reference sequence). CDR3 sequence (DNA): TGTGCCAGCAAAGCCGACAGGGGGCTAGGGGATGGCTACACCTTC. This encodes CASKADRGLGDGYTF.

This clone was found a few times. The V gene is TRBV5-5, the J gene TRBJ2-5; 7 nucleotides align to TRBD1. Germline assignment: CDR1 SGHKS and CDR2 YYEKEE (reference sequence). The CDR3 sequence is 15 residues long. V lost 5 bases, J lost 3 bases, and 10 bases stayed unmatched. CDR3 nucleotide sequence: TGTGCCAGCAGTTCATTAGGGCAGGGGGAAGAGACCCAGTACTTC. Protein sequence: CASSSLGQGEETQYF.